One and the same sample provided the 25 T cell receptor beta chains below, sequenced in a study of T cells in Graves' hyperthyroidism and ophthalmopathy. Researchers took RNA transcripts and amplified the TCR beta CDR3 regions from them. The study used the HTBI primer set for a first-round RT-PCR of the TCR CDR3. TCRdb used MiXCR to reprocess the multiplex PCR reads, holding one entry per CDR3 protein. Among hundreds of thousands of distinct CDR3 sequences listed, roughly 19% were seen once. The source material was blood. The receptors shown here come from a woman between 18 and 30 years old with Graves' hyperthyroidism.

This clonotype occurred many times. The chain carries TRBV6-5 and TRBJ2-7; tentatively, D is TRBD1 (5 bases). The CDR3 totals 13 residues. Per the germline V gene, CDR1 is MNHEY and CDR2 is SVGAGI. Trimming pared 8 bases from V and 2 bases from J, leaving 13 bases between. The CDR3 DNA reads as TGTGCCAGCGCCCAGGGTTTCCCCTACGAGCAGTACTTC. Its protein product is CASAQGFPYEQYF.

There are many counts of this clonotype. The V gene is TRBV6-5, the J gene TRBJ1-1; D is unresolved. The CDR3 loop spans 12 amino acids. In germline, CDR1 is MNHEY, CDR2 SVGAGI. V lost 0 bases to trimming and J lost 4 bases, with 3 bases between them. The CDR3 region is CASSYSSTEAFF. As DNA, the CDR3 is TGTGCCAGCAGTTACTCGAGCACTGAAGCTTTCTTT.

This chain links TRBV6-5 with TRBJ1-2; no firm D call. There are 14 residues in the CDR3. From germline, CDR1 is MNHEY and CDR2 SVGAGI. V dropped 2 bases and J dropped 2 bases, with 9 bases sitting between them. The CDR3 DNA reads as TGTGCCAGCAGTTACGAAATAGGGAACTATGGCTACACCTTC. Its protein product is CASSYEIGNYGYTF.

This clonotype was observed at least ten times. The chain recombines TRBV29-1 with TRBJ2-5, with D possibly TRBD2 on 6 matching bases. Germline CDR1 reads SQVTM; CDR2 reads ANQGSEA. The V end was cut by 6 bases, the J end by 2 bases, with 10 bases between. The CDR3 covers 12 residues. In nucleotides, the CDR3 is TGCAGCGTCCTAGCGATTCAAGAGACCCAGTACTTC. Translation: CSVLAIQETQYF.

This clonotype was recorded a few times. J is TRBJ2-7 and V is TRBV3-1; D gene ambiguous. This CDR3 is built from 15 residues. Trimming took 0 bases from V and 9 from J, leaving 18 bases between them. Looked up from germline, CDR1 is LGHDT and CDR2 is YNNKEL (reference sequence). The chain's CDR3 is CASSQDNGSLSPQYF. DNA for the CDR3: TGTGCCAGCAGCCAAGATAATGGGTCCCTCTCCCCGCAGTACTTC.

V is TRBV12-5 and J is TRBJ2-7; 9 positions match TRBD1. The CDR3 length is 15 residues. J lost 2 bases, V lost 3 bases, and 5 bases had no gene match. Germline lookup yields CDR1 LGHNT and CDR2 FRNRAP. CDR3 sequence (DNA): TGTGCTAGTGGTTTATTAGGGACAGGGACCTACGAGCAGTACTTC. Protein sequence: CASGLLGTGTYEQYF.

This clonotype showed up many times. This chain uses TRBV20-1 with TRBJ2-5, with TRBD2 matching over 15 bases. The CDR3 is made up of 14 amino acids. Germline-derived CDR1 and CDR2 are DFQATT and SNEGSKA (reference sequence). The CDR3 sequence is CNAPGTSGGETQYF. DNA for the CDR3: TGCAATGCGCCCGGGACTAGCGGGGGGGAGACCCAGTACTTC.

The CDR3 bases are TGTGCCAGCAGTGGCCAGGGGGAACAGCCCCAGCATTTT. This translates into CASSGQGEQPQHF. The chain links TRBV7-9 to TRBJ1-5, with 7 bases that match TRBD1. Per the germline V gene, CDR1 is SEHNR and CDR2 is FQNEAQ (reference sequence). Unmatched junction bases numbered 6, after V lost 6 bases and J lost 7 bases. The length of the CDR3 is 13 residues.

This clonotype showed up many times. The V and J genes are TRBV19 and TRBJ2-5; TRBD1 matches at 9 bases. The CDR3 runs to 16 residues. Trimming took 7 bases from V and 4 from J; bases not matched to a gene: 13. Germline CDR1 is LNHDA and CDR2 is SQIVND (reference sequence). The CDR3 DNA reads TGTGCCAGTACTGAGGGCCGGGACAGGGTGAGAGAGACCCAGTACTTC. Its translation is CASTEGRDRVRETQYF.

This clonotype was observed at least ten times. The V and J genes are TRBV29-1 and TRBJ2-3, with D possibly matching TRBD1 (6 bases). This CDR3 has 15 residues. V was shortened by 3 bases and J by 4 bases, with 17 bases between the two germline ends. The germline V gene encodes CDR1 SQVTM and CDR2 ANQGSEA. The CDR3 nucleotides are TGCAGCGTTGACTTTGGCAGGGCAGGGGCAGATACGCAGTATTTT. Translated, it gives CSVDFGRAGADTQYF.

The V gene is TRBV11-2, the J gene TRBJ2-7, with 9 bases lining up with TRBD2. The CDR3 loop spans 14 amino acids. The trim removed 6 bases at V and 2 bases at J, leaving 5 bases unmatched. Per the germline V gene, CDR1 is SGHAT and CDR2 is FQNNGV. The CDR3 loop reads CASSFQRGAYEQYF. The CDR3 coding sequence is TGTGCCAGCAGTTTCCAGCGGGGGGCCTACGAGCAGTACTTC.

This clonotype was seen once. The chain carries TRBV5-1 and TRBJ2-7, with 7 bases lining up with TRBD2. Germline V gene data show CDR1 as SGHRS and CDR2 as YFSETQ. V lost 6 bases, J lost 4 bases, and 1 base stayed unmatched. The CDR3 sequence is 11 residues long. The chain's CDR3 is CASKREYEQYF. The CDR3 region has the DNA TGCGCCAGCAAGCGGGAATACGAGCAGTACTTC.

The rearrangement uses TRBV12-3 or TRBV12-4 and TRBJ2-5; TRBD1 aligns across 7 bases. This CDR3 contains 15 residues. The V segment lost 6 bases and the J segment 2 bases; nucleotides outside the gene matches: 9. CDR3 sequence: CASRSTGQRQETQYF. As DNA, the CDR3 is TGTGCCAGCAGATCGACAGGGCAGCGACAAGAGACCCAGTACTTC.

On this clonotype: A much more abundant neighbour one base away suggests this may be a read error. The chain joins TRBV7-8 to TRBJ2-7; D ambiguous. Germline values: CDR1 SGHVS, CDR2 FQNEAQ. This CDR3 region has 15 residues. The CDR3 bases are TGTGCCAGCAGCTTCGGACGCCCACCAGCCTACGAGCAGTGCTTC. It specifies CASSFGRPPAYEQCF.

V is TRBV7-2 and J is TRBJ2-7; no definite D call. Per the germline V gene, CDR1 is SGHTA and CDR2 is FQGNSA. This CDR3 is built from 13 residues. The V end was cut by 4 bases, the J end by 12 bases, with 19 bases between. CDR3 bases: TGTGCCAGCAGCTCGCTACGATCCTCTTGGCCGTACTTC. The encoded protein is CASSSLRSSWPYF.

There are a few counts of this clonotype. This rearrangement joins TRBV15 to TRBJ1-1, with D tentatively TRBD1 (5 bases). CDR1 and CDR2 from the germline V gene are LNHNV and YYDKDF (reference sequence). Trimming pared 7 bases from V and 4 bases from J, leaving 13 bases between. The CDR3 sequence is 13 residues long. The CDR3 spells CATNPGVGTEAFF. DNA for the CDR3: TGTGCCACCAATCCGGGGGTGGGCACTGAAGCTTTCTTT.

This clonotype was detected ten times or more. This chain uses TRBV20-1 with TRBJ2-5; the D is unclear. Deletions cut 3 bases from V and 5 bases from J, with 10 bases between. CDR3 length equals 12 residues. CDR1 and CDR2 (germline): DFQATT, SNEGSKA (reference sequence). CDR3 sequence (DNA): TGCAGTGCTAGTGAGGTCAAGGAGACCCAGTACTTC. This gives the protein CSASEVKETQYF.

This chain joins TRBV18 and TRBJ1-1, with a weak D call TRBD1 (5 bases). Trimming took 4 bases from V and 8 from J, leaving 17 bases between them. This CDR3 is built from 14 residues. Germline-derived CDR1 and CDR2 are KGHSH and LQKENI. The CDR3 spells CASSQLQVSLEAFF. The CDR3 nucleotides are TGTGCCAGCTCACAGCTACAGGTTTCCCTCGAAGCTTTCTTT. Variable domain in full (rest from reference TRBV18 and TRBJ1-1): NAGVMQNPRHLVRRRGQEARLRCSPMKGHSHVYWYRQLPEEGLKFMVYLQKENIIDESGMPKERFSAEFPKEGPSILRIQQVVRGDSAAYFCASSQLQVSLEAFFGQGTRLTVV.

This chain connects TRBV12-5 to TRBJ1-1; unclear D gene. Germline V CDR1 and CDR2: LGHNT, FRNRAP. Trimming took 4 bases from V and 0 from J, leaving 12 bases between them. The CDR3 totals 15 residues. Here the CDR3 reads CASGWGAGLNTEAFF. The CDR3 DNA reads as TGTGCTAGTGGTTGGGGTGCGGGCTTGAACACTGAAGCTTTCTTT.

This clonotype was counted ten times or more. The V and J genes are TRBV29-1 and TRBJ2-7; 8 bases line up with TRBD1. From germline, CDR1 is SQVTM and CDR2 ANQGSEA. This CDR3 comprises 15 residues. V trimming: 4 bases; J trimming: 3 bases; junction bases outside the gene matches: 11. CDR3 nucleotide sequence: TGCAGCGTTGGAGCCGGGACGACAGGGGACTACGAGCAGTACTTC. It yields the protein CSVGAGTTGDYEQYF.

The chain has TRBV5-1 and TRBJ2-5; 7 bases match TRBD2. Per germline, CDR1 SGHRS and CDR2 YFSETQ. The length of the CDR3 is 15 residues. Trimming took 2 bases from V and 0 from J; bases not matched to a gene: 4. This chain's CDR3 is CASSFQAGNQETQYF. CDR3 nucleotides: TGCGCCAGCAGCTTTCAAGCGGGGAACCAAGAGACCCAGTACTTC.

In this sample, this clonotype turned up many times. The V and J genes are TRBV15 and TRBJ1-1, with D uncertain. This CDR3 region has 16 residues. CDR1 and CDR2 (germline): LNHNV, YYDKDF (reference sequence). Trimming cost V 1 base and J 5 bases, with 17 bases left between them. The CDR3 here is CATSRAIGPLGTEAFF. In nucleotides, the CDR3 is TGTGCCACCAGCAGAGCCATAGGACCTTTGGGGACTGAAGCTTTCTTT.

The chain links TRBV6-1 to TRBJ1-1; no reliable D call. V was pared by 3 bases and J by 5 bases, with 13 bases between. The length of the CDR3 is 14 residues. Germline CDR1 and CDR2: MNHNS and SASEGT. CDR3 loop: CASSELGSDTEAFF. For the CDR3, the DNA is TGTGCCAGCAGTGAGCTGGGGAGTGATACTGAAGCTTTCTTT.

This clonotype was counted many times. This chain links TRBV5-5 with TRBJ1-1; maybe TRBD1 (5 bases). The germline V and J ends were trimmed by 1 base and 3 bases, with 13 bases remaining between them. The CDR3 consists of 15 residues. Germline CDR1 is SGHKS and CDR2 is YYEKEE (reference sequence). The CDR3 sequence: CASSLRGPGDTEAFF. The DNA for the CDR3 is TGTGCCAGCAGCTTGCGGGGCCCCGGAGACACTGAAGCTTTCTTT.

This clonotype was detected many times. V usage is TRBV6-5 and J usage is TRBJ1-2, with D tentatively TRBD1 (6 bases). This CDR3 is built from 12 residues. V shed 4 bases and J shed 6 bases, with 9 bases lying between them. From germline, CDR1 is MNHEY and CDR2 SVGAGI. In DNA form, the CDR3 reads TGTGCCAGCAGTTCTACAGGGAATGGCTACACCTTC. Its protein product is CASSSTGNGYTF.